Included here is one T cell receptor (beta chain) sequence, with context. Antigen: not known. The CDR3 is 13 amino acids. Deletions cut 8 bases from V and 4 bases from J, with 11 bases between. CDR1 is MRHNA and CDR2 is SNTAGT in the germline V gene. This sample is part of a study of T-cell reconstitution after alpha-beta-depleted transplantation in children. Overall study results and limits: It was reported that alpha-beta T cells came from several hundred expanded graft clones (about two months after transplant). Where some patients showed high TCRbeta diversity at day 60, it came from recipient T cells and thymic progenitors that had survived.

Unique molecular identifiers were used in preparing the TCRbeta library. TCRdb ran MiXCR on the PCR reads and lists one entry per CDR3 protein. The repertoire holds 800,000 to 1,000,000 distinct CDR3 sequences, with less than 30% as singletons. The receptor was derived from a boy under two years old who had a stem cell transplant for SCID, so the T cells may come from the graft donor. The J gene is TRBJ2-2, the V gene TRBV6-4, with D perhaps TRBD2 (5 bases). The sequencing used PBMCs, mostly from graft donor cells, collected 360 days after TCRalphabeta/CD19-depleted stem cell transplant. The CDR3: CASAREGTGELFF. CDR3 DNA sequence: TGTGCCAGCGCCCGAGAGGGCACCGGGGAGCTGTTTTTT.